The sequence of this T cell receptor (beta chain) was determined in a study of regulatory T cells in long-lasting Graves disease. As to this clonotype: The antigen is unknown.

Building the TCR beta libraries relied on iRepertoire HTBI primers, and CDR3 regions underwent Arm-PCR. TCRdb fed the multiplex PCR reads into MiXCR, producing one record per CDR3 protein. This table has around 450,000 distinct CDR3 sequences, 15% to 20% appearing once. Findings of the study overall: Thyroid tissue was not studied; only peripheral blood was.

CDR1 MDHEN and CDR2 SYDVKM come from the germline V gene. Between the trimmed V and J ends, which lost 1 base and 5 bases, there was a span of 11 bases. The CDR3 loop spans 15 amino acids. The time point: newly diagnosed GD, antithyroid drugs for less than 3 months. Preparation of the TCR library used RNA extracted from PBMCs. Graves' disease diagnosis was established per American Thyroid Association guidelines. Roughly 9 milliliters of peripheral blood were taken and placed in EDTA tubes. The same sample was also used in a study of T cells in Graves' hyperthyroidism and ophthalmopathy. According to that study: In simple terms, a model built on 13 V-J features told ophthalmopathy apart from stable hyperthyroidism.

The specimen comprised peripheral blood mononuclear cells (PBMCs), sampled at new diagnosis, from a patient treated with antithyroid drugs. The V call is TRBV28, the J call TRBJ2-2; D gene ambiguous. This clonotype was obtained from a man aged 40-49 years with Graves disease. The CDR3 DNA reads TGTGCCAGCAGTTTATTGGGGTTTGAAACCGGGGAGCTGTTTTTT. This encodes CASSLLGFETGELFF.